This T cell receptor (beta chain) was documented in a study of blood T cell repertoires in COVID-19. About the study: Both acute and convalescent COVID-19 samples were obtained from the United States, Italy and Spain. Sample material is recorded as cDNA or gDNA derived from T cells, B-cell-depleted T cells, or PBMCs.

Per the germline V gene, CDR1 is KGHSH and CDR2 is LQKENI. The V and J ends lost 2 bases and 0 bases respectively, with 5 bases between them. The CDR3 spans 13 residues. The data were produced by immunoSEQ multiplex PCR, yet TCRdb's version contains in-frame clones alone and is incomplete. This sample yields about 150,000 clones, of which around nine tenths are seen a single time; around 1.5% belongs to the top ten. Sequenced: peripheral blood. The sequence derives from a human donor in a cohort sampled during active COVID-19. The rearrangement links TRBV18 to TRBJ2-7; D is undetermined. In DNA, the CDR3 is TGTGCCAGCTCACCAGCGAGCTCCTACGAGCAGTACTTC. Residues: CASSPASSYEQYF.